A single sample gave rise to the 18 T cell receptor beta chains below, sequenced in a study of cytomegalovirus exposure and HLA in healthy donors. The PCR contained 60 Vbeta and 13 Jbeta primers. Clones were sequenced by immunoSEQ multiplex PCR, and TCRdb holds only the in-frame ones, with some missing. This table holds 130,000 or so clones, 60% to 80% found once. Source material: PBMCs. The receptors shown here come from a woman aged 55-69 years in good health and CMV-seronegative.

This clone was detected a few times. This chain uses TRBV6-6 with TRBJ2-3, with a possible D match to TRBD1 (5 bases). The germline V gene has CDR1 MNHNY and CDR2 SVGAGI (reference sequence). V lost 8 bases and J lost 2, with 14 bases in between. The CDR3 is 14 residues long. The CDR3 DNA reads as TGTGCCAGCGGGGTTGGCGGACACACAGATACGCAGTATTTT. This codes for CASGVGGHTDTQYF.

CDR3 amino acids: CASSLALAGRTDTQYF. CDR3 bases: TGTGCCAGCAGCTTAGCTCTAGCGGGCCGCACAGATACGCAGTATTTT. The chain uses TRBV7-2 and TRBJ2-3; 8 bases agree with TRBD2. Germline trimming cut 0 bases from V and 1 base from J; bases unmatched to any gene: 3. Germline loops: CDR1 SGHTA, CDR2 FQGNSA. The CDR3 covers 16 residues.

The chain carries TRBV11-2 and TRBJ2-1; the D is unclear. The CDR3 totals 14 residues. Between the trimmed V and J ends, which lost 4 bases and 5 bases, there was a span of 12 bases. Germline CDR1 reads SGHAT; CDR2 reads FQNNGV. The CDR3 protein is CASSSLFLNNEQFF. Here the CDR3 DNA reads TGTGCCAGCAGCTCTCTATTCCTGAACAATGAGCAGTTCTTC. Drawing the rest from reference TRBV11-2 and TRBJ2-1, the complete variable domain is EAGVAQSPRYKIIEKRQSVAFWCNPISGHATLYWYQQILGQGPKLLIQFQNNGVVDDSQLPKDRFSAERLKGVDSTLKIQPAKLEDSAVYLCASSSLFLNNEQFFGPGTRLTVL.

J is TRBJ1-1 and V is TRBV18; tentative D call: TRBD1 (5 bases). The CDR3 is made up of 16 amino acids. Germline CDR1 reads KGHSH; CDR2 reads LQKENI. V was cut by 2 bases and J by 1 base, with 14 bases left in between. The CDR3 protein is CASSPFSPTGNTEAFF. The CDR3 DNA reads TGTGCCAGCTCACCATTCTCCCCAACAGGGAACACTGAAGCTTTCTTT.

The chain couples TRBV19 to TRBJ1-2, with TRBD1 matching 9 bases. The CDR3 extends over 14 amino acids. CDR1 and CDR2 from the germline V gene are LNHDA and SQIVND (reference sequence). Germline trimming cut 7 bases from V and 3 bases from J; bases unmatched to any gene: 6. CDR3 sequence: CASKATGGYYGYTF. In DNA form, the CDR3 reads TGTGCCAGTAAGGCGACAGGGGGGTACTATGGCTACACCTTC.

This clone was picked up one time. The chain carries TRBV10-1 and TRBJ1-1; D is perhaps TRBD1 (6 bases). The CDR3 is 13 residues long. The V and J ends lost 5 bases and 1 base respectively, with 8 bases between them. Germline CDR1 is WNHNN and CDR2 is SYGVQD (reference sequence). The CDR3 DNA is TGCGCCAGCAGTCTGACAGGGAACACTGAAGCTTTCTTT. This encodes CASSLTGNTEAFF.

V gene TRBV6-6 combines with J gene TRBJ2-7; 7 positions agree with TRBD2. Germline V gene data show CDR1 as MNHNY and CDR2 as SVGAGI (reference sequence). V was clipped by 8 bases and J by 5 bases; unmatched bases: 15. The CDR3 loop spans 15 amino acids. DNA of the CDR3: TGTGCCAGCGCCCGCGGCGGGAGTTCTTCCAACGAGCAGTACTTC. It translates to CASARGGSSSNEQYF.

This sequence joins TRBV5-1 and TRBJ2-5; the D gene is possibly TRBD1 (7 bases). The CDR3 extends over 14 amino acids. With 6 bases removed from V and 0 bases from J, the gap between germline ends came to 12 bases. Germline CDR1 is SGHRS and CDR2 is YFSETQ. This CDR3 reads CASKGGQNQETQYF. The CDR3 DNA reads TGCGCCAGCAAGGGGGGACAGAACCAAGAGACCCAGTACTTC.

The V gene is TRBV27, the J gene TRBJ2-5; a possible D gene is TRBD1 (6 bases). Trimming took 6 bases from V and 4 from J, leaving 18 bases between them. Germline V gene lookup returns CDR1 MNHEY and CDR2 SMNVEV (reference sequence). The CDR3 has 15 residues. The CDR3 reads CASRLAGASGETQYF. In DNA, the CDR3 is TGTGCCAGCAGACTGGCAGGGGCGTCTGGAGAGACCCAGTACTTC.

This clone was seen once. The chain has TRBV18 and TRBJ2-7; 13 bases fit TRBD2. Per the germline V gene, CDR1 is KGHSH and CDR2 is LQKENI. The CDR3 covers 17 residues. J was trimmed by 5 bases and V by 3 bases; bases with no gene match: 10. The CDR3 loop is CASSPRELAGGPNEQYF. DNA for the CDR3: TGTGCCAGCTCACCTCGGGAACTAGCGGGAGGGCCGAACGAGCAGTACTTC. The full variable domain, in which reference TRBV18 and TRBJ2-7 provide the parts outside the CDR3, is NAGVMQNPRHLVRRRGQEARLRCSPMKGHSHVYWYRQLPEEGLKFMVYLQKENIIDESGMPKERFSAEFPKEGPSILRIQQVVRGDSAAYFCASSPRELAGGPNEQYFGPGTRLTVT.

J is TRBJ1-1 and V is TRBV29-1; maybe TRBD1 (5 bases). Germline CDR1 and CDR2: SQVTM and ANQGSEA. V was shortened by 3 bases and J by 1 base, with 6 bases between the two germline ends. The CDR3 is 12 residues long. The CDR3: CSVDRANTEAFF. The CDR3 coding sequence is TGCAGCGTTGACAGGGCGAACACTGAAGCTTTCTTT.

The chain carries TRBV27 and TRBJ2-1; TRBD2 matches at 9 bases. The length of the CDR3 is 15 residues. Germline CDR1 is MNHEY and CDR2 is SMNVEV (reference sequence). Trimming removed 5 bases from V and 9 bases from J; junction bases left unmatched: 11. The CDR3 DNA is TGTGCCAGCAGTACAAGCGGGAGGAGTTTCCGTGAGCAGTTCTTC. It yields the protein CASSTSGRSFREQFF.

The chain has TRBV5-1 and TRBJ2-7, with D possibly being TRBD1 (5 bases). The CDR3 runs to 14 residues. The V and J ends lost 5 bases and 2 bases respectively, with 14 bases between them. Germline V gene sequence: CDR1 SGHRS, CDR2 YFSETQ. The CDR3 protein is CASSSGFPPYEQYF. The CDR3 DNA follows: TGCGCCAGCAGTTCAGGGTTCCCCCCCTACGAGCAGTACTTC.

The chain couples TRBV19 to TRBJ2-3, with D tentatively TRBD2 (5 bases). V lost 2 bases and J 0 bases, leaving 18 bases between the germline ends. The CDR3 covers 18 residues. Per the germline V gene, CDR1 is LNHDA and CDR2 is SQIVND (reference sequence). In nucleotides, the CDR3 is TGTGCCAGTAGTATACGGCAAGCAGCGGCGTCTAGCACAGATACGCAGTATTTT. Its translation: CASSIRQAAASSTDTQYF.

The V gene is TRBV4-1, the J gene TRBJ2-7; 7 bases agree with TRBD2. Germline-derived CDR1 and CDR2 are MGHRA and YSYEKL. There are 13 residues in the CDR3. The V segment lost 4 bases and the J segment 4 bases; nucleotides outside the gene matches: 4. The CDR3: CASSRGLDYEQYF. CDR3 nucleotide sequence: TGCGCCAGCAGCCGAGGACTAGATTACGAGCAGTACTTC.

A single count supports this clone. The chain combines TRBV5-1 with TRBJ2-2, with 8 bases fitting TRBD1. Unmatched junction bases numbered 7, after V lost 2 bases and J lost 4 bases. Germline V gene data show CDR1 as SGHRS and CDR2 as YFSETQ. This CDR3 has 16 amino acids. As DNA, the CDR3 is TGCGCCAGCAGCTTCCTGACAGGGGAAGGCACCGGGGAGCTGTTTTTT. This gives the protein CASSFLTGEGTGELFF.

This clone was seen more than once but under ten times. The rearrangement links TRBV6-5 to TRBJ1-2, with TRBD1 matching 7 bases. The CDR3 runs 13 residues. V lost 2 bases to trimming and J lost 4 bases; unmatched junction nucleotides: 1. CDR1 and CDR2 from the germline V gene are MNHEY and SVGAGI. As DNA, the CDR3 is TGTGCCAGCAGTTACGCAGGGGGCTATGGCTACACCTTC. It is translated as CASSYAGGYGYTF.

The chain couples TRBV11-2 to TRBJ2-3, with a tentative D call TRBD2 (6 bases). The CDR3 sequence is 14 residues long. Trimming removed 3 bases from V and 4 bases from J, with 11 bases in between. The germline gives CDR1 SGHAT, CDR2 FQNNGV. The CDR3 loop is CASSFGGRADTQYF. The CDR3 nucleotides read TGTGCCAGCAGCTTCGGGGGTAGGGCAGATACGCAGTATTTT.